Given below is one TCR beta chain in context. The antigen is unknown. The data stem from a study of T cell responses to AZD1222 COVID-19 vaccine. Across the study: Samples with a second dose at about 4 or about 12 weeks were pooled together. Whole-study results and caveats: Nearly half of spike-specific TCRs reportedly target variant regions that are unmutated in the B.1.351 and B.1.1.7 variants. Repertoire sampling was restricted to post-peak T cell response timepoints. Clonal diversity may have been underestimated in mostly white British donors.

The CDR3 is 14 residues long. The J segment lost 7 bases and the V segment lost 4 bases, leaving 8 bases of the junction unmatched. CDR1 is KGHDR, CDR2 SFDVKD, per germline. Profiled with immunoSEQ multiplex PCR; TCRdb holds only in-frame clones, not every one. The repertoire holds about 110,000 clones, with about 87% as singletons. The starting material was peripheral blood, obtained on day 0 of AZD1222 vaccination. The V call is TRBV24-1, the J call TRBJ1-2; 7 nucleotides match TRBD1. The source of this sequence is an adult in good health. The CDR3 sequence: CATSEPTGAGGYTF. Here the CDR3 DNA reads TGTGCCACCAGTGAACCAACAGGGGCGGGTGGCTACACCTTC.